Each of the 12 T cell receptor beta chains below was sequenced from the same sample in a study of early T cells in non-severe SARS-CoV-2 infection (dated by TCRdb to the early 2020s). Library preparation used 5' RACE. Sequencing instrument: NextSeq 500. The raw public reads went through TCRdb reprocessing: fastp at Q25, MiXCR clone calling, in-frame beta chains kept. Identical CDR3 proteins give one entry, which carries the most common genes and DNA. The sample data list 30,000 or so distinct CDR3 sequences, and 6.6% of these were observed just once. The ten largest clones take up about 36% of the sample. The sequenced sample consisted of whole blood. The receptors here all came from an adult who was a healthcare worker with PCR-confirmed SARS-CoV-2 infection or an uninfected control (not recorded which).

The sample holds many counts of this clonotype. The chain has TRBV6-6 and TRBJ2-7; D is undetermined. CDR1 MNHNY and CDR2 SVGAGI come from the germline V gene (reference sequence). The V and J ends lost 2 bases and 2 bases respectively, with 7 bases between them. The CDR3 is 13 residues long. CDR3 region: CASSYPDTYEQYF. The CDR3 bases are TGTGCCAGCAGTTACCCAGACACCTACGAGCAGTACTTC.

This clonotype was counted at least ten times. This chain uses TRBV7-9 with TRBJ2-3; unclear D gene. Per germline, CDR1 SEHNR and CDR2 FQNEAQ (reference sequence). This CDR3 comprises 12 residues. Trimming cost V 2 bases and J 6 bases, with 6 bases left between them. The CDR3 DNA follows: TGTGCCAGCAGCTTAATGGGGGATACGCAGTATTTT. Protein product: CASSLMGDTQYF.

This clonotype appeared many times. The chain joins TRBV3-1 to TRBJ1-6; D perhaps matches TRBD1 (6 bases). The CDR3 is 16 residues long. Trimming removed 1 base from V and 10 bases from J, with 17 bases in between. Germline-derived CDR1 and CDR2 are LGHDT and YNNKEL (reference sequence). The CDR3 sequence is CASSQGTGGGGSPLHF. CDR3 sequence (DNA): TGTGCCAGCAGCCAAGGGACCGGAGGGGGTGGCTCACCCCTCCACTTT.

This clonotype was seen repeatedly, ten times or more. The rearrangement links TRBV12-3 or TRBV12-4 to TRBJ2-3; no firm D call. Trimming shortened V by 5 bases and J by 7 bases, and 10 bases separated the two germline ends. This CDR3 is built from 12 residues. Here the CDR3 reads CASSLSYHTQYF. Written as DNA, the CDR3 is TGTGCCAGCAGTCTATCCTACCATACGCAGTATTTT.

Ten or more counts support this clonotype. The chain employs TRBV20-1 and TRBJ2-7, with D possibly being TRBD1 or TRBD2 (5 bases each). The CDR3 runs to 11 residues. Germline V gene data show CDR1 as DFQATT and CDR2 as SNEGSKA (reference sequence). V lost 6 bases to trimming and J lost 2 bases, with 8 bases between them. In DNA form, the CDR3 reads TGCAGTGCCCTGGGGGCCTACGAGCAGTACTTC. Protein product: CSALGAYEQYF.

This clonotype was picked up many times. V and J are TRBV20-1 and TRBJ1-1; TRBD1 agrees at 10 bases. This CDR3 has 14 amino acids. The germline CDR1 and CDR2 sequences are DFQATT and SNEGSKA (reference sequence). The CDR3 nucleotides read TGCAGGGGACAGGGGTCGTGGGTGAACACTGAAGCTTTCTTT. Encoded protein: CRGQGSWVNTEAFF.

This clonotype was detected many times. The rearrangement links TRBV9 to TRBJ2-3, with TRBD1 as a possible D gene (5 bases). The V gene's germline CDR1 is SGDLS and CDR2 YYNGEE. The CDR3 covers 13 residues. Trimming removed 1 base at V and 6 bases at J, with 9 bases between. CDR3 DNA: TGTGCCAGCAGCGTAAACCCAGGGGATACGCAGTATTTT. Protein: CASSVNPGDTQYF. The whole variable domain, remainder taken from reference TRBV9 and TRBJ2-3, is DSGVTQTPKHLITATGQRVTLRCSPRSGDLSVYWYQQSLDQGLQFLIQYYNGEERAKGNILERFSAQQFPDLHSELNLSSLELGDSALYFCASSVNPGDTQYFGPGTRLTVL.

J is TRBJ2-3 and V is TRBV20-1; possible D gene TRBD1, 5 bases. Germline CDR1 is DFQATT and CDR2 is SNEGSKA (reference sequence). The CDR3 length is 12 residues. The V end lost 1 base, the J end lost 7 bases, and 9 bases lay between the germline ends. The CDR3 region has the DNA TGCAGTGCTAGAGTCCAGGGCCATACGCAGTATTTT. Translation gives CSARVQGHTQYF.

This clonotype was found many times. The chain carries TRBV4-1 and TRBJ2-1; D is unresolved. The CDR3 is 15 amino acids. The germline gives CDR1 MGHRA, CDR2 YSYEKL. The germline V and J ends were trimmed by 0 bases and 3 bases, with 9 bases remaining between them. The CDR3 coding sequence is TGCGCCAGCAGCCAAGAATCCTGGGGCTACAATGAGCAGTTCTTC. This codes for CASSQESWGYNEQFF.

This clonotype was counted ten times or more. This sequence joins TRBV7-9 and TRBJ2-1; D is ambiguous. This CDR3 is built from 17 residues. V was cut by 2 bases and J by 0 bases, with 14 bases left in between. Germline values: CDR1 SEHNR, CDR2 FQNEAQ (reference sequence). CDR3: CASSLPIRWSSYNEQFF. The CDR3 DNA follows: TGTGCCAGCAGCTTACCTATAAGGTGGTCCTCCTACAATGAGCAGTTCTTC.

The sample holds a few counts of this clonotype. This chain uses TRBV27 with TRBJ2-1; possibly TRBD2 for D (7 bases). This CDR3 has 15 residues. Between the trimmed V and J ends, which lost 3 bases and 7 bases, there was a span of 16 bases. Germline values: CDR1 MNHEY, CDR2 SMNVEV (reference sequence). CDR3 bases: TGTGCCAGCAGTTTGTGGGGGGGCTTTGGAAATGAGCAGTTCTTC. This codes for CASSLWGGFGNEQFF.

This clonotype was detected many times. J is TRBJ1-2 and V is TRBV4-3, with a possible D match to TRBD1 (5 bases). The V gene's germline CDR1 is LGHNA and CDR2 YSLEER. The V end was cut by 3 bases, the J end by 4 bases, with 15 bases between. The CDR3 is 15 residues long. The CDR3 here is CASSQGVGSFYGYTF. The CDR3 region has the DNA TGCGCCAGCAGCCAGGGGGTGGGGAGCTTCTATGGCTACACCTTC.